This T cell receptor (beta chain) comes out of a study of blood T cell repertoires in COVID-19. Across the study: Acute-phase and convalescent COVID-19 samples originated in the United States, Italy and Spain. PBMCs, B-cell-depleted T cells, or T cells provided the cDNA or gDNA that made up the material.

Seattle-derived patients entered the study during active infection and were followed longitudinally. This clone has more than one count but fewer than ten. Original processing methods: Reference gene primer amplification gave estimated nucleated cell counts. Produced via immunoSEQ multiplex PCR; TCRdb's table is partial and in-frame only. The V and J calls and clone size come from that table; D and trimming were worked out from the DNA. The sample holds fewer than 70,000 clones; roughly 86% are singletons and the top ten take about 17%. Germline assignment: CDR1 WSHSY and CDR2 SAAADI. With 3 bases removed from V and 6 bases from J, the gap between germline ends came to 12 bases. CDR3 length equals 14 residues.

The V call is TRBV10-2, the J call TRBJ1-5; weak D call: TRBD1 (5 bases). Sequencing was carried out using peripheral blood. The sequence was collected from a man aged 40-49 years with COVID-19, enrolled during active disease. In DNA, the CDR3 is TGCGCCAGCAGTGACCCTCAAGGGGTTCAGCCCCAGCATTTT. Its protein is CASSDPQGVQPQHF.